This passage covers 18 T cell receptor beta chains from one sample sequenced in a study of shared clonotypes between healthy human individuals. The assay was immunoSEQ multiplex PCR, and TCRdb's table has in-frame clones only and misses some. The sample comprises roughly 400,000 clones, about 96% of which are singletons, and 0.32% rests with the top ten. The sample consisted of memory CD8+ T cells sorted from blood. This sample's subset: CD45RO+ cells pooled with CCR7-negative TemRA cells. The receptors come from a man younger than 40 in good health.

This clone was seen a single time. The J gene is TRBJ2-1, the V gene TRBV7-9; TRBD2 matches at 7 bases. CDR3 length: 15 amino acids. The V gene end was trimmed by 2 bases and the J gene end by 3 bases; junction bases not matched to a gene: 4. Germline CDR1 is SEHNR and CDR2 is FQNEAQ (reference sequence). CDR3 sequence: CASSLRASGYNEQFF. CDR3 DNA sequence: TGTGCCAGCAGCTTAAGGGCTAGCGGCTACAATGAGCAGTTCTTC. The whole variable domain, filled in from reference TRBV7-9 and TRBJ2-1, reads DTGVSQNPRHKITKRGQNVTFRCDPISEHNRLYWYRQTLGQGPEFLTYFQNEAQLEKSRLLSDRFSAERPKGSFSTLEIQRTEQGDSAMYLCASSLRASGYNEQFFGPGTRLTVL.

The chain joins TRBV15 to TRBJ2-1; D gene ambiguous. Per the germline V gene, CDR1 is LNHNV and CDR2 is YYDKDF (reference sequence). The CDR3 loop spans 12 amino acids. V was cut by 1 base and J by 9 bases, with 7 bases left in between. The DNA for the CDR3 is TGTGCCACCAGCAGAGGGTATCTTGAGCAGTTCTTC. Protein: CATSRGYLEQFF. Full variable domain (missing parts from reference TRBV15 and TRBJ2-1): DAMVIQNPRYQVTQFGKPVTLSCSQTLNHNVMYWYQQKSSQAPKLLFHYYDKDFNNEADTPDNFQSRRPNTSFCFLDIRSPGLGDTAMYLCATSRGYLEQFFGPGTRLTVL.

The chain has TRBV28 and TRBJ2-3, with D hard to call. V lost 3 bases and J 2 bases, leaving 9 bases between the germline ends. Germline CDR1 MDHEN, CDR2 SYDVKM. The CDR3 consists of 14 residues. CDR3: CASSFRLTTDTQYF. Written as DNA, the CDR3 is TGTGCCAGCAGTTTCAGACTGACCACAGATACGCAGTATTTT.

This chain uses TRBV10-3 with TRBJ1-2; a weak D match, TRBD1 (5 bases). Trimming shortened V by 4 bases and J by 8 bases, and 20 bases separated the two germline ends. Per germline, CDR1 ENHRY and CDR2 SYGVKD. The CDR3 consists of 15 residues. DNA for the CDR3: TGTGCCATCAGTGTATCAGGGCAACACTCCGGGGGCTACACCTTC. It translates to CAISVSGQHSGGYTF.

This chain joins TRBV11-2 and TRBJ2-3; D is perhaps TRBD2 (6 bases). Per germline, CDR1 SGHAT and CDR2 FQNNGV. The length of the CDR3 is 16 residues. V was trimmed by 0 bases and J by 2 bases, leaving 12 bases between them. The CDR3 spells CASSLDLAGTTDTQYF. The CDR3 bases are TGTGCCAGCAGCTTAGATCTGGCGGGAACCACAGATACGCAGTATTTT.

The chain links TRBV7-9 to TRBJ2-1; unclear D gene. Looked up from germline, CDR1 is SEHNR and CDR2 is FQNEAQ (reference sequence). Trimming stripped 5 bases from V and 6 bases from J, with 2 bases between. The CDR3 contains 10 residues. For the CDR3, the DNA is TGTGCCAGCAGCGGCAATGAGCAGTTCTTC. Translating gives CASSGNEQFF.

The chain is built from TRBV6-1 and TRBJ2-7; D ambiguous. The CDR3 spans 14 residues. Germline-derived CDR1 and CDR2 are MNHNS and SASEGT. Trimming shortened V by 3 bases and J by 0 bases, and 9 bases separated the two germline ends. The CDR3 bases are TGTGCCAGCAGTGACCGGACCTACTCCTACGAGCAGTACTTC. This codes for CASSDRTYSYEQYF.

This chain uses TRBV6-5 with TRBJ2-7; the match to TRBD2 covers 7 bases. Per the germline V gene, CDR1 is MNHEY and CDR2 is SVGAGI. J gave up 1 base and V 0 bases, and 6 bases lay outside the gene matches. The CDR3 has 16 residues. CDR3 sequence reads: CASSYSTRGGSYEQYF. In DNA form, the CDR3 reads TGTGCCAGCAGTTACTCGACTCGCGGGGGTTCCTACGAGCAGTACTTC.

V gene TRBV30 combines with J gene TRBJ2-7; D may be TRBD1 (6 bases). Trimming stripped 0 bases from V and 3 bases from J, with 9 bases between. This CDR3 has 13 amino acids. CDR1 and CDR2 from the germline V gene are GTSNPN and SVGIG (reference sequence). The CDR3 DNA sequence: TGTGCCTGGAGTGTTGGCAGGGGCTACGAGCAGTACTTC. As protein: CAWSVGRGYEQYF. Full variable domain (missing parts from reference TRBV30 and TRBJ2-7): SQTIHQWPATLVQPVGSPLSLECTVEGTSNPNLYWYRQAAGRGLQLLFYSVGIGQISSEVPQNLSASRPQDRQFILSSKKLLLSDSGFYLCAWSVGRGYEQYFGPGTRLTVT.

This clone was recorded only once. This chain connects TRBV28 to TRBJ1-5; possible D gene TRBD1, 5 bases. The V and J ends lost 5 bases and 7 bases respectively, with 21 bases between them. CDR3 length equals 16 residues. Germline V CDR1 and CDR2: MDHEN, SYDVKM. CDR3 sequence reads: CASSHQSGSGRQPQHF. CDR3 coding DNA: TGTGCCAGCAGTCACCAGTCTGGCTCGGGGCGGCAGCCCCAGCATTTT.

The V call is TRBV5-6, the J call TRBJ2-7; 9 bases fit TRBD1. Losses at the gene ends were 3 bases for V and 9 bases for J; bases not matched to a gene: 13. Germline V lookup: CDR1 SGHDT, CDR2 YYEEEE. The CDR3 covers 15 residues. Here the CDR3 reads CASSSQTGTGFRQYF. For the CDR3, the DNA is TGTGCCAGCAGCTCCCAAACCGGGACAGGGTTTAGGCAGTACTTC.

The rearrangement joins TRBV2 to TRBJ2-2; TRBD2 agrees at 7 bases. V gave up 8 bases and J gave up 6 bases; unmatched junction bases: 9. From germline, CDR1 is SNHLY and CDR2 FYNNEI. CDR3 length equals 14 residues. The CDR3 spells CASVWSGTPGELFF. CDR3 DNA sequence: TGTGCCAGCGTGTGGAGCGGGACGCCCGGGGAGCTGTTTTTT.

CDR3 in DNA: TGCGCCAGCAGCTCGACAGGGCTCTCTGGAAACACCATATATTTT. This translates into CASSSTGLSGNTIYF. The J gene is TRBJ1-3, the V gene TRBV5-1, with 7 positions matching TRBD1. This CDR3 comprises 15 residues. Germline assignment: CDR1 SGHRS and CDR2 YFSETQ. V dropped 3 bases and J dropped 0; count of bases not matched to a gene: 3. Supplemented by reference TRBV5-1 and TRBJ1-3, the full variable domain reads KAGVTQTPRYLIKTRGQQVTLSCSPISGHRSVSWYQQTPGQGLQFLFEYFSETQRNKGNFPGRFSGRQFSNSRSEMNVSTLELGDSALYLCASSSTGLSGNTIYFGEGSWLTVV.

The V call is TRBV2, the J call TRBJ1-3; TRBD1 matches 12 bases. V was clipped by 4 bases and J by 4 bases; unmatched bases: 2. Germline lookup yields CDR1 SNHLY and CDR2 FYNNEI. The CDR3 length is 15 residues. CDR3 residues: CASSVGTGGGNTIYF. CDR3 DNA sequence: TGTGCCAGCAGTGTTGGGACAGGGGGCGGAAACACCATATATTTT.

As to this clone: The identical CDR3 is also encoded by other nucleotide sequences in the sample. The chain links TRBV7-9 to TRBJ1-2, with D possibly being TRBD1 (5 bases). Germline V lookup: CDR1 SEHNR, CDR2 FQNEAQ (reference sequence). CDR3 length: 13 amino acids. Trimming stripped 1 base from V and 2 bases from J, with 5 bases between. The chain's CDR3 is CASSLGTNYGYTF. In DNA, the CDR3 is TGTGCCAGCAGCTTAGGGACAAACTATGGCTACACCTTC.

The rearrangement joins TRBV19 to TRBJ2-6; D is unresolved. This CDR3 is 15 amino acids long. Trimming left V 1 base short and J 1 base short, with 5 bases between. In germline, CDR1 is LNHDA, CDR2 SQIVND (reference sequence). This CDR3 is CASSIVQSGANVLTF. The CDR3 nucleotides read TGTGCCAGTAGTATAGTCCAATCTGGGGCCAACGTCCTGACTTTC. The full variable domain, its missing parts supplied by reference TRBV19 and TRBJ2-6, is DGGITQSPKYLFRKEGQNVTLSCEQNLNHDAMYWYRQDPGQGLRLIYYSQIVNDFQKGDIAEGYSVSREKKESFPLTVTSAQKNPTAFYLCASSIVQSGANVLTFGAGSRLTVL.

The V gene is TRBV7-9, the J gene TRBJ2-7; 10 bases agree with TRBD2. Germline V gene sequence: CDR1 SEHNR, CDR2 FQNEAQ (reference sequence). This CDR3 is 13 amino acids long. The ends lost 4 bases at V and 7 bases at J; junction bases unmatched: 4. The CDR3: CASSSSGRGEQYF. As DNA, the CDR3 is TGTGCCAGCAGCTCTAGCGGGAGAGGGGAGCAGTACTTC.

The genes are TRBV11-2 and TRBJ2-4, with TRBD2 identical over 10 bases. V trimming: 1 base; J trimming: 11 bases; junction bases outside the gene matches: 5. This CDR3 is 14 amino acids long. Looked up from germline, CDR1 is SGHAT and CDR2 is FQNNGV. The CDR3 loop reads CASSLGASGGLQYF. The CDR3 region has the DNA TGTGCCAGCAGCTTAGGAGCTAGCGGGGGCCTTCAGTACTTC.